This is a list of T cell receptor beta chains from one sample in a study of blood T cell repertoires in COVID-19. Some clones are missing from TCRdb's copy, which holds only in-frame ones; the method was immunoSEQ multiplex PCR. Here the sample spans under 130,000 clones, more than 85% being singletons. Specimen: peripheral blood. The receptor set was obtained from a human donor in a cohort sampled during active COVID-19. Each CDR3 is given with its conserved first and last residue. The D gene is left open where the match is weak. The size of a clone is reported for some rows only, either as once, few or many, or as a class for expanded clones.

v_gene	d_gene	j_gene	abundance	CDR3nt	CDR3aa
TRBV2	TRBD1	TRBJ1-1	.	TGTGCCAGCAGTGATCTGGGACAGGGACGGACTGAAGCTTTCTTT	CASSDLGQGRTEAFF
TRBV11-2	TRBD2	TRBJ2-1	once	TGTGCCAGCGTACCGGGAGGTTTACTTAGGACCTACAATGAGCAGTTCTTC	CASVPGGLLRTYNEQFF
TRBV20-1	.	TRBJ1-2	.	TGCAGTGCTAGAGCCGTGGGGGCGCGCCCCTTC	CSARAVGARPF
TRBV19	.	TRBJ1-5	.	TGTGCCAGTAACAGGGCGTCGGGTCAGCCCCAGCATTTT	CASNRASGQPQHF
TRBV25-1	.	TRBJ2-5	.	TGTGCCAGCAGTAGCGGGCTGGTAGAGACCCAGTACTTC	CASSSGLVETQYF
TRBV24-1	TRBD2	TRBJ2-5	.	TGTGCCACCAGTGACCTGACTAGCGGAAAGAAAGAGACCCAGTACTTC	CATSDLTSGKKETQYF
TRBV28	TRBD1	TRBJ2-7	once	TGTGCCAGAGGAAACCGGGACAGGGCACTCTACGAGCAGTACTTC	CARGNRDRALYEQYF
TRBV7-6	TRBD2	TRBJ2-2	.	TGTGCCAGCAGCCCGGGACTAGCGGGGGCTGGGAACACCGGGGAGCTGTTTTTT	CASSPGLAGAGNTGELFF
TRBV9	.	TRBJ2-1	.	TGTGCCAGCAGCCTGGGGGGGCAATCCTACAATGAGCAGTTCTTC	CASSLGGQSYNEQFF
TRBV6-6	TRBD1	TRBJ2-7	few	TGTGCCAGCAGTTTGGGACAGGGGGCCTACGAGCAGTACTTC	CASSLGQGAYEQYF
TRBV5-3	TRBD2	TRBJ2-7	.	TGTGCCAGAAGCACGGGCCCGGGACTAGCGGGACCCTACGAGCAGTACTTC	CARSTGPGLAGPYEQYF
TRBV7-8	TRBD2	TRBJ2-3	.	TGTGCCAGCACCAACGATGTGGAGACTAGCGGGGGACCTAGCACAGATACGCAGTATTTT	CASTNDVETSGGPSTDTQYF
TRBV28	.	TRBJ1-5	.	TGTGCCAGCAGTCCTCCCCCGGGTTCCAATCAGCCCCAGCATTTT	CASSPPPGSNQPQHF
TRBV7-9	TRBD1	TRBJ2-7	.	TGTGCCAGCAGCTTAGCGCTCATATTGACGGACAGGACCTCCTACGAGCAGTACTTC	CASSLALILTDRTSYEQYF
TRBV5-6	TRBD1	TRBJ2-7	once	TGTGCCAGCAGCTTGGGGGACAGGGTTTTTTCCGAGCAGTACTTC	CASSLGDRVFSEQYF
TRBV6-5	TRBD1	TRBJ2-1	.	TGTGCCAGCAGGCAACTCCGACAGGGACGGTTCTTC	CASRQLRQGRFF
TRBV2	.	TRBJ1-1	.	TGTGCCAGCAGTCTAAACAGGTTGAACACTGAAGCTTTCTTT	CASSLNRLNTEAFF
TRBV7-3	.	TRBJ1-6	few	TGTGCCAGCAGCATCTGTAAACCCCTCCACTTT	CASSICKPLHF
TRBV3-1/TRBV3-2	TRBD2	TRBJ2-5	.	TGTGCCAGCACCCCGGCTAGCGGGGGGATTCAAGAGACCCAGTACTTC	CASTPASGGIQETQYF
TRBV5-3	TRBD1	TRBJ1-6	once	TGTGCCAGAAGCTTGCTGGACAGGGGGAATAGGGAATATAGCTCCTATAATTCACCCCTCCACTTT	CARSLLDRGNREYSSYNSPLHF
TRBV2	.	TRBJ2-7	.	TGTGCCAGCAGCGACAGGACTAGTACGGGCGAGCAGTACTTC	CASSDRTSTGEQYF
TRBV6-6	.	TRBJ1-2	.	TGTGCCAGCAGTTACTCGAGGGGGGGTACAAGCTACACCTTC	CASSYSRGGTSYTF
TRBV2	TRBD1	TRBJ2-6	few	TGTGCCAGCTGTCAGGGGGCTCTCGGGGCCAACGTCCTGACTTTC	CASCQGALGANVLTF
TRBV6-5	.	TRBJ2-1	once	TGTGCCAGCAGGGGGACTCTCACCTACAATGAGCAGTTCTTC	CASRGTLTYNEQFF
TRBV6-6	.	TRBJ2-3	once	TGTGCCAGCAGTTACTCAACCAGGGGACCAGATACGCAGTATTTT	CASSYSTRGPDTQYF
TRBV24-1	TRBD1	TRBJ1-1	.	TGTGCCTCTCACGGCTTCACCCTACATGACAGGGAGGAGCCCACTGAAGCTTTCTTT	CASHGFTLHDREEPTEAFF
TRBV24-1	.	TRBJ1-1	.	TGTGCCACCAGTGAGGGGACTGAGGGGAACACTGAAGCTTTCTTT	CATSEGTEGNTEAFF
TRBV19	.	TRBJ1-5	once	TGTGCCAGTAGTACTTCAGGATATAGCAATCAGCCCCAGCATTTT	CASSTSGYSNQPQHF
TRBV11-3	TRBD2	TRBJ2-2	.	TGTGCCAGCAGCCCCGGGGGGGGTACCGGGGAGCTGTTTTTT	CASSPGGGTGELFF
TRBV7-6	.	TRBJ2-3	once	TGTGCCAGCACCCCCAAACTAAATAATACGCAGTATTTT	CASTPKLNNTQYF
TRBV24-1	.	TRBJ2-1	.	TGTGCCACCAGTGATTTTAAGGGGGAGCAGTTCTTC	CATSDFKGEQFF
TRBV4-2	.	TRBJ1-1	few	TGTGCCAGCAGCCGAGGACTCCCCGGGAACACTGAAGCTTTCTTT	CASSRGLPGNTEAFF
TRBV19	TRBD1	TRBJ1-6	.	TGTGCCAGTTTTTCGAAGGTGGGACAGCGAGGCATCCCCCTCCACTTT	CASFSKVGQRGIPLHF
TRBV14	.	TRBJ2-5	.	TGTGCCAGCAGTCGCCGGGACTACCAAGAGACCCAGTACTTC	CASSRRDYQETQYF
TRBV25-1	TRBD2	TRBJ2-1	.	TGTGCCAGCAAACCCGGGACTAGCGGGACGTGGGGTGAGCAGTTCTTC	CASKPGTSGTWGEQFF
TRBV4-1	TRBD1	TRBJ2-1	.	TGCGCCAGCAGCCAAGAGCCACAGGGGGCGTACAATGAGCAGTTCTTC	CASSQEPQGAYNEQFF
TRBV5-1	.	TRBJ2-2	.	TGCGCCAGCAGCTTGGTTCCAGCGGGTATCTCGAACACCGGGGAGCTGTTTTTT	CASSLVPAGISNTGELFF
TRBV6-5	.	TRBJ2-7	.	TGTGCCAGCAGTTACGTGGGGAGCGAGCAGTACTTC	CASSYVGSEQYF
TRBV6-5	TRBD2	TRBJ2-6	.	TGTGCCAGCAGTAGCGGGGTTGGCGCCAACGTCCTGACTTTC	CASSSGVGANVLTF
TRBV28	TRBD2	TRBJ2-3	.	TGTGCCAGCAGTCCTACTAGCGGGTACACAGATACGCAGTATTTT	CASSPTSGYTDTQYF
TRBV4-1	.	TRBJ1-4	.	TGCGCCAGCAGCCCGTATCAGGGATCTCGTGAAAAACTGTTTTTT	CASSPYQGSREKLFF
TRBV13	TRBD2	TRBJ2-3	.	TGTGCCAGCAGCTTAGGCGCAGCGGGGGGGCCCGATACGCAGTATTTT	CASSLGAAGGPDTQYF
TRBV5-1	.	TRBJ2-3	once	TGCGCCAGCAGCTTTTCGGGGGGCAGCACAGATACGCAGTATTTT	CASSFSGGSTDTQYF
TRBV24-1	.	TRBJ2-3	once	TGTGCCACCAGTGATCTGGCCGGGTCTAGAGCAGATACGCAGTATTTT	CATSDLAGSRADTQYF
TRBV7-9	.	TRBJ2-7	.	TGTGCCAGCAGTATGGGGGCCCCCTACGAGCAGTACTTC	CASSMGAPYEQYF
TRBV12-3/TRBV12-4	.	TRBJ2-5	.	TGTGCCAGCAGTTCGGGACTCGGGACCCAGTACTTC	CASSSGLGTQYF
TRBV9	TRBD1	TRBJ1-2	.	TGTGCCAGCAGCGCCGGACAGGGGAACTATGGCTACACCTTC	CASSAGQGNYGYTF
TRBV3-1/TRBV3-2	.	TRBJ2-3	.	TGTGCCAGCAGCCGCGGTCCTACTAGCACAGATACGCAGTATTTT	CASSRGPTSTDTQYF
TRBV30	TRBD2	TRBJ2-3	.	TGTGCCTGGAGTCATCTGACACTAGCGGGGGCCGCGGGTGGTACGCAGTATTTT	CAWSHLTLAGAAGGTQYF
TRBV18	TRBD1	TRBJ1-1	.	TGTGCCAGCTCACCAGAGGACAGGGGGCCGGTTAACACTGAAGCTTTCTTT	CASSPEDRGPVNTEAFF
TRBV5-1	.	TRBJ1-1	once	TGCGCCAGCAGCTCAGGTAACTTGAACACTGAAGCTTTCTTT	CASSSGNLNTEAFF
TRBV24-1	.	TRBJ1-3	.	TGTGCCACCAGTGACCCCGCCGAGAACACCATATATTTT	CATSDPAENTIYF
TRBV12-5	.	TRBJ1-1	.	TGTGCTAGTGGCCGGTCGGAGGGAAACACTGAAGCTTTCTTT	CASGRSEGNTEAFF
TRBV5-1	.	TRBJ1-1	.	TGCGCCAGCAGCGCGCATACCATGAACACTGAAGCTTTCTTT	CASSAHTMNTEAFF
TRBV2	TRBD2	TRBJ2-6	.	TGTGCCAGCAGTGGGCTAGCGGGAGATAGGCTTTCTGGGGCCAACGTCCTGACTTTC	CASSGLAGDRLSGANVLTF
TRBV29-1	.	TRBJ2-7	.	TGCAGCGTTGCGCAGGGGCCCTCCTACGAGCAGTACTTC	CSVAQGPSYEQYF
TRBV27	.	TRBJ2-1	.	TGTGCCAGCAGTTTAGCGGGCTACTACAATGAGCAGTTCTTC	CASSLAGYYNEQFF